Below, 5 T cell receptor beta chains from the same sample are listed, as sequenced in a study of T cell clusters in autoimmune cytopenias. TRB amplification used approximately 270 ng of peripheral blood genomic DNA. Multiplex touch-down PCR amplified TRB using TRB-A and TRB-B pools in one tube. TCRdb processed the multiplex PCR reads again and assigns one entry to each CDR3 protein, with no DNA. This table holds roughly 8,000 distinct CDR3 sequences. The sequenced sample was peripheral blood. These receptors were obtained from a human donor with an autoimmune cytopenia or autoimmune hepatitis (not recorded which).

The V and J genes are TRBV6-5 and TRBJ2-7; without DNA, the TCRdb call of TRBD1 cannot be checked. Germline V gene data show CDR1 as MNHEY and CDR2 as SVGAGI. CDR3 length: 17 amino acids. The chain's CDR3 is CASSSTTADRFTYEQYF.

Measured by frequency, this clonotype is medium-sized. The rearrangement links TRBV19 to TRBJ2-3; without DNA, the TCRdb call of TRBD1 cannot be checked. CDR3 length: 14 residues. Germline CDR1 and CDR2: LNHDA and SQIVND (reference sequence). This CDR3 is CASSMDRATDTQYF.

The chain uses TRBV14 and TRBJ2-5; TCRdb outputs TRBD2, but without DNA this stays unchecked. The CDR3 is made up of 13 amino acids. Per the germline V gene, CDR1 is SGHDN and CDR2 is FVKESK. CDR3 sequence: CASSHRGGETQYF. Supplemented by reference TRBV14 and TRBJ2-5, the full variable domain reads EAGVTQFPSHSVIEKGQTVTLRCDPISGHDNLYWYRRVMGKEIKFLLHFVKESKQDESGMPNNRFLAERTGGTYSTLKVQPAELEDSGVYFCASSHRGGETQYFGPGTRLLVL.

This CDR3 reads CASSLLAGEGSEAFF. The chain uses TRBV5-4 and TRBJ1-1. Germline V gives CDR1 SGHNT, CDR2 YYREEE (reference sequence). The CDR3 is 15 amino acids.

The chain recombines TRBV6-4 with TRBJ2-2; TCRdb reports TRBD2, a call that lacks DNA to check it against. Germline V lookup: CDR1 MRHNA, CDR2 SNTAGT. There are 14 residues in the CDR3. CDR3: CASSRDYNTGELFF.